A selection of T cell receptor beta chains follows, all from one sample in a study of blood T cells in healthy people across ages. TCRdb re-derived calls from the 5' RACE reads in MiXCR, one entry per CDR3 protein. Among approximately 490,000 distinct CDR3 sequences listed, 24% were seen once. The sample was also reused in another study, on T cells of mothers and their children.

What was sequenced was blood. All receptors come from a boy aged 5-17 years in good health. Both conserved end residues are part of each CDR3. A D gene is named only where the DNA matches it firmly. Clone size is given for some rows only: seen once, a few or many times, or a class if the clone is expanded.

d_call j_call clone_size v_call cdr3_nt cdr3_aa
TRBD2 TRBJ2-5 . TRBV7-2 TGTGCCAGCAGCCTGGCGCCCGGGACTAGTAAAGAGACCCAGTACTTC CASSLAPGTSKETQYF
TRBD2 TRBJ2-3 . TRBV2 TGTGCCAGCAGTCGAGCGGGGAATTCAGATACGCAGTATTTT CASSRAGNSDTQYF
TRBD1 TRBJ2-7 . TRBV5-8 TGTGCCAGCAGCTCCGGGACAGGGGTCGACGAGCAGTACTTC CASSSGTGVDEQYF
. TRBJ2-6 . TRBV12-3/TRBV12-4 TGTGCCAGCAGTTCTCTCGGGAGGGCCAACGTCCTGACTTTC CASSSLGRANVLTF
TRBD1 TRBJ2-7 few TRBV18 TGTGCCAGCTCACCGGACAGGGGAGGATCCTACGAGCAGTACTTC CASSPDRGGSYEQYF
TRBD2 TRBJ2-3 . TRBV29-1 TGCAGCGTTGAGACCCCAGCGGGGGGGCTCACAGATACGCAGTATTTT CSVETPAGGLTDTQYF
TRBD1 TRBJ2-3 . TRBV9 TGTGCCAGTACCTCGACGGGACAGGTAATAGATACGCAGTATTTT CASTSTGQVIDTQYF
. TRBJ1-1 few TRBV3-1 TGTGCCAGCAGCTCAAGGGGGGGCTTAAACACTGAAGCTTTCTTT CASSSRGGLNTEAFF
. TRBJ1-4 . TRBV7-9 TGTGCCAGCAGCTCCCTCGCTCTAGGCAAAAAACTGTTTTTT CASSSLALGKKLFF
TRBD2 TRBJ2-1 . TRBV7-2 TGTGCCAGCAGCTTGCGGGAGGCCCACAATGAGCAGTTCTTC CASSLREAHNEQFF
. TRBJ1-2 . TRBV6-2/TRBV6-3 TGTGCCAGCAGTTACTGGGGATCTAACTATGGCTACACCTTC CASSYWGSNYGYTF
. TRBJ2-1 . TRBV20-1 TGCAGTGCTAGAGGGACGCGGGGAGATGAGCAGTTCTTC CSARGTRGDEQFF
. TRBJ2-2 few TRBV6-1 TGTGCCAGCAGTGTGTCTCCGGAGAACACCGGGGAGCTGTTTTTT CASSVSPENTGELFF
. TRBJ2-1 . TRBV6-1 TGTGCCAGCAGTGAACTCAGCGGGTCTTACAATGAGCAGTTCTTC CASSELSGSYNEQFF
TRBD1 TRBJ1-1 . TRBV20-1 TGCAGTGCCCCCCGGCCAGGGGGCTACACTGAAGCTTTCTTT CSAPRPGGYTEAFF
TRBD2 TRBJ2-2 few TRBV15 TGTGCCACCAGCAGAGGACTAGCGGGGCTCGCGAACACCGGGGAGCTGTTTTTT CATSRGLAGLANTGELFF
. TRBJ1-2 . TRBV20-1 TGCAGTGCTAGAGAGGTGGGGGTGGATGGCTACACCTTC CSAREVGVDGYTF
TRBD2 TRBJ2-3 . TRBV9 TGTGCCAGCAGCTCCAGAGCGGGGGGTAGCACAGATACGCAGTATTTT CASSSRAGGSTDTQYF
. TRBJ2-5 . TRBV29-1 TGCAGCGTTGCGGCCGGGACTTCAGAACGGACCCAGTACTTC CSVAAGTSERTQYF
. TRBJ2-2 . TRBV7-8 TGTGCCAGCAGCTCAAACAGGGTGAACACCGGGGAGCTGTTTTTT CASSSNRVNTGELFF
TRBD1 TRBJ1-2 . TRBV29-1 TGCAGCGTTGAAAGGGACAGGATCAACTGTGGCTACACCTTC CSVERDRINCGYTF
. TRBJ1-2 . TRBV28 TGTGCCAGCCATGACAGGACCTATGGCTACACCTTC CASHDRTYGYTF
. TRBJ2-3 few TRBV5-1 TGCGCCAGCAGCTTGCTGCTTAGCACAGATACGCAGTATTTT CASSLLLSTDTQYF
. TRBJ2-7 few TRBV7-2 TGTGCCAGCAGCTTAGCGAGGGCTTCAAATTACGAGCAGTACTTC CASSLARASNYEQYF
. TRBJ2-5 . TRBV6-5 TGTGCCAGCAGTTACTTCGGGACGCCCCAAGAGACCCAGTACTTC CASSYFGTPQETQYF
. TRBJ2-3 few TRBV4-2 TGTGCCAGCAGAGGGCCTAGCACAGATACGCAGTATTTT CASRGPSTDTQYF
TRBD1 TRBJ1-5 few TRBV20-1 TGCAGCATCCCCGACAGGACAGGGGGCAGCAATCAGCCCCAGCATTTT CSIPDRTGGSNQPQHF
. TRBJ1-5 . TRBV4-2 TGTGCCAGCAGTCAGGGGTCCGCCAATCAGCCCCAGCATTTT CASSQGSANQPQHF
TRBD1 TRBJ2-5 few TRBV27 TGTGCCAGCAGTTTGGGTCAGGGGGCGCCGGGAGAGACCCAGTACTTC CASSLGQGAPGETQYF
TRBD2 TRBJ2-1 . TRBV24-1 TGTGCCACCAGTGATCCAAGACTAGCTAGTTACAATGAGCAGTTCTTC CATSDPRLASYNEQFF
TRBD1 TRBJ2-1 few TRBV3-1 TGTGCCAGCAGCCGAGGGGGCGAGAATGAGCAGTTCTTC CASSRGGENEQFF
TRBD2 TRBJ2-7 . TRBV20-1 TGCAGTGCTAGAGTCGGGACTAGCGGGGGTACCTACGAGCAGTACTTC CSARVGTSGGTYEQYF
. TRBJ1-5 . TRBV28 TGTGCCAGCAGTTTAGGGGTTAGGCCCCAGCATTTT CASSLGVRPQHF
TRBD2 TRBJ2-4 few TRBV27 TGTGCCAGCAGTTTAAGTTTCGGGGGAGGGCCGAAAAACATTCAGTACTTC CASSLSFGGGPKNIQYF
TRBD2 TRBJ2-7 . TRBV28 TGTGCCAGCAGCCCGGGCCCTAGCGGCGGGGGCGAGCAGTACTTC CASSPGPSGGGEQYF
TRBD1 TRBJ2-2 . TRBV12-3/TRBV12-4 TGTGCCAGCAGTCAAGGCCGGGGACAGGTGAACACCGGGGAGCTGTTTTTT CASSQGRGQVNTGELFF
. TRBJ2-3 . TRBV20-1 TGCAGTGCTAGTGGGTCCGGGATCACAGATACGCAGTATTTT CSASGSGITDTQYF
. TRBJ2-1 few TRBV18 TGTGCCAGCTCACCAGGGGGGACCAACAATGAGCAGTTCTTC CASSPGGTNNEQFF
TRBD1 TRBJ2-1 . TRBV6-2/TRBV6-3 TGTGCCAGCAGGTGGACAGGGGGAATATACAATGAGCAGTTCTTC CASRWTGGIYNEQFF
. TRBJ1-2 few TRBV7-2 TGTGCCAGCAGCTTATCGGGGGTGCGGTATGGCTACACCTTC CASSLSGVRYGYTF
TRBD1 TRBJ1-4 . TRBV29-1 TGCAGCGTAATTCCGGGACAGGGGCGGACTAATGAAAAACTGTTTTTT CSVIPGQGRTNEKLFF
TRBD1 TRBJ2-7 few TRBV2 TGTGCCAGCGGGGACAGGGGGCTCGAGCAGTACTTC CASGDRGLEQYF
TRBD2 TRBJ2-2 . TRBV6-2/TRBV6-3 TGTGCCAGCCTGGGACTATCCCCCTACACCGGGGAGCTGTTTTTT CASLGLSPYTGELFF
TRBD1 TRBJ2-1 many TRBV6-4 TGTGCCAGCAGTGACTCGACAGGGGGACACAATGAGCAGTTCTTC CASSDSTGGHNEQFF
. TRBJ2-7 few TRBV7-2 TGTGCCAGCAGCTTAGTAATATCGGGCTACGAGCAGTACTTC CASSLVISGYEQYF
. TRBJ1-1 few TRBV4-2 TGTGCCAGCAGCCCCAGGGAACAGAACACTGAAGCTTTCTTT CASSPREQNTEAFF
TRBD1 TRBJ1-2 . TRBV5-6 TGTGCCAGCAGCCACGGGACAGTCTCTAACTATGGCTACACCTTC CASSHGTVSNYGYTF
TRBD2 TRBJ2-3 . TRBV24-1 TGTGCCACCAGCCCCAGCGGGAGCACCCCAGGTCGCGCAGATACGCAGTATTTT CATSPSGSTPGRADTQYF
. TRBJ1-4 once TRBV6-5 TGTGCCAGCAGTTACTCTCGGGGAACGGTTGAAAAACTGTTTTTT CASSYSRGTVEKLFF
. TRBJ1-1 . TRBV5-1 TGCGCCAGCAGCGCAAGCGGGGGGTCGGACACTGAAGCTTTCTTT CASSASGGSDTEAFF
TRBD1 TRBJ2-7 few TRBV5-6 TGTGCCAGCAGCTACCAGCCGACAGGGTACGAGCAGTACTTC CASSYQPTGYEQYF
TRBD1 TRBJ2-7 . TRBV2 TGTGCCAGCAGTGAGGGTTCGACAGGGCTTTCCTACGAGCAGTACTTC CASSEGSTGLSYEQYF
TRBD2 TRBJ2-1 . TRBV29-1 TGCAGCGTTAAGGGACTAGCTAGCAATGAGCAGTTCTTC CSVKGLASNEQFF